The 20 T cell receptor beta chains given below trace back to one sample, sequenced in a study of blood T cell repertoires in COVID-19 (TCRdb year 2020). Libraries were constructed by the immunoSEQ multiplex PCR assay. TCRdb mirrors the immuneACCESS table, restricted to in-frame sequences. Some clones are absent from its copies; in checked studies, under half trace to an unresolved V gene, and the reason for the others is unknown. Present in this sample are roughly 110,000 clones, about 64% of which were seen just once. Together, the top ten hold approximately 0.87% of the sample. The sample taken for sequencing was peripheral blood. The receptors derive from a human donor with acute or convalescent COVID-19. The donor label of this sample is uncertain.

This clone was seen only a few times. The chain uses TRBV2 and TRBJ1-3, with D tentatively TRBD1 (5 bases). The CDR3 contains 14 residues. Germline CDR1 reads SNHLY; CDR2 reads FYNNEI. Trimming stripped 5 bases from V and 3 bases from J, with 11 bases between. The CDR3 loop reads CASSSDSVGNTIYF. The CDR3 nucleotides are TGTGCCAGCAGTTCAGACAGCGTTGGAAACACCATATATTTT.

The rearrangement joins TRBV5-8 to TRBJ2-5; 7 bases fit TRBD1. Trimming took 3 bases from V and 7 from J; bases not matched to a gene: 12. Germline V CDR1 and CDR2: SGHTS, YDEGEE. This CDR3 region has 15 residues. The CDR3 bases are TGTGCCAGCAGCTATTGGCTCGCACAGGGGATGACCCAGTACTTC. It codes for CASSYWLAQGMTQYF.

V and J are TRBV30 and TRBJ1-1, with D uncertain. The CDR3 contains 12 residues. Between the trimmed V and J ends, which lost 3 bases and 4 bases, there was a span of 9 bases. Germline loops: CDR1 GTSNPN, CDR2 SVGIG (reference sequence). This chain's CDR3 is CAWRGRVTEAFF. For the CDR3, the DNA is TGTGCCTGGAGGGGGAGAGTCACTGAAGCTTTCTTT.

This clone has a handful of counts. The chain carries TRBV24-1 and TRBJ1-5, with a weak D call TRBD1 (5 bases). CDR1 is KGHDR, CDR2 SFDVKD, per germline. V was trimmed by 8 bases and J by 8 bases, leaving 30 bases between them. CDR3 length: 18 amino acids. Written as DNA, the CDR3 is TGTGCCACCACCGAAAGGTTGGGGCACATGTCCACAATGGAGCCCCAGCATTTT. It is translated as CATTERLGHMSTMEPQHF.

This sequence joins TRBV11-3 and TRBJ2-3; D ambiguous. The V and J ends lost 0 bases and 3 bases respectively, with 4 bases between them. Germline loops: CDR1 SGHNT, CDR2 YENEEA. This CDR3 has 13 amino acids. The chain's CDR3 is CASSLEYTDTQYF. Here the CDR3 DNA reads TGTGCCAGCAGCTTAGAGTATACAGATACGCAGTATTTT.

This clone turned up a few times. The rearrangement joins TRBV6-1 to TRBJ1-1; 7 nucleotides line up with TRBD1. CDR1 and CDR2 from the germline V gene are MNHNS and SASEGT. After removal of 2 bases from V and 8 bases from J, the junction contained 17 bases not matched to a gene. The CDR3 is 17 amino acids. The CDR3 DNA reads as TGTGCCAGCAGTGAAATTCGAAGAGGGGGACAGAACCAAGAAGCTTTCTTT. It codes for CASSEIRRGGQNQEAFF.

This chain connects TRBV2 to TRBJ2-4; D is perhaps TRBD1 (5 bases). This CDR3 contains 14 residues. CDR1 and CDR2 from the germline V gene are SNHLY and FYNNEI. Trimming left V 4 bases short and J 3 bases short, with 10 bases between. The CDR3 spells CASSASTVKNIQYF. CDR3 nucleotide sequence: TGTGCCAGCAGTGCTTCGACAGTCAAAAACATTCAGTACTTC. The variable domain in full, completed from reference TRBV2 and TRBJ2-4, reads EPEVTQTPSHQVTQMGQEVILRCVPISNHLYFYWYRQILGQKVEFLVSFYNNEISEKSEIFDDQFSVERPDGSNFTLKIRSTKLEDSAMYFCASSASTVKNIQYFGAGTRLSVL.

There are a few counts of this clone. This chain uses TRBV12-5 with TRBJ1-1; 9 positions agree with TRBD1. The CDR3 is made up of 17 amino acids. Germline trimming cut 5 bases from V and 4 bases from J; bases unmatched to any gene: 14. The germline V gene encodes CDR1 LGHNT and CDR2 FRNRAP. The CDR3 DNA reads TGTGCTAGTGGTCCACCCGCCGGGGGACAGGGCTCCACTGAAGCTTTCTTT. Translating gives CASGPPAGGQGSTEAFF.

This clone was observed a single time. The rearrangement joins TRBV5-5 to TRBJ1-2, with D possibly TRBD1 on 5 matching bases. V was trimmed by 2 bases and J by 4 bases, leaving 12 bases between them. CDR1 and CDR2 from the germline V gene are SGHKS and YYEKEE (reference sequence). The CDR3 consists of 14 residues. The CDR3 DNA reads as TGTGCCAGCAGCTTAGGGGTGATAGTCTATGGCTACACCTTC. Translation: CASSLGVIVYGYTF.

The rearrangement links TRBV19 to TRBJ1-2; 7 bases match TRBD1. The V gene's germline CDR1 is LNHDA and CDR2 SQIVND (reference sequence). The CDR3 totals 13 residues. After removal of 4 bases from V and 8 bases from J, the junction contained 7 bases not matched to a gene. CDR3 DNA: TGTGCCAGTAGTACCGCGGACAGGCGCGGCTACACCTTC. It translates to CASSTADRRGYTF.

The V call is TRBV2, the J call TRBJ1-6; D is unresolved. The CDR3 contains 13 residues. Germline CDR1 is SNHLY and CDR2 is FYNNEI. V was pared by 7 bases and J by 7 bases, with 11 bases between. This CDR3 reads CASNGIPNSPLHF. CDR3 nucleotides: TGTGCCAGCAACGGGATCCCGAATTCACCCCTCCACTTT.

The chain is built from TRBV5-1 and TRBJ1-6; D might be TRBD1 (5 bases). Germline assignment: CDR1 SGHRS and CDR2 YFSETQ. Trimming cost V 0 bases and J 8 bases, with 12 bases left between them. This CDR3 is built from 15 residues. The chain's CDR3 is CASSLAGGSYSPLHF. Here the CDR3 DNA reads TGCGCCAGCAGCTTGGCCGGGGGTAGTTATTCACCCCTCCACTTT.

This clone was recorded once. V is TRBV6-6 and J is TRBJ1-3, with 9 bases fitting TRBD1. The CDR3 covers 14 residues. V was clipped by 6 bases and J by 9 bases; unmatched bases: 9. Germline CDR1 is MNHNY and CDR2 is SVGAGI (reference sequence). CDR3 bases: TGTGCCAGCAGCCTTAGGACAGGGGATAGCACCATATATTTT. It codes for CASSLRTGDSTIYF.

This chain joins TRBV19 and TRBJ1-4, with D possibly being TRBD1 (6 bases). The CDR3 is 14 amino acids. The germline V gene encodes CDR1 LNHDA and CDR2 SQIVND (reference sequence). Between the trimmed V and J ends, which lost 4 bases and 6 bases, there was a span of 12 bases. The CDR3 protein is CASSTGASDEKLFF. CDR3 sequence (DNA): TGTGCCAGTAGTACAGGGGCCTCGGATGAAAAACTGTTTTTT.

The rearrangement uses TRBV2 and TRBJ1-1, with D possibly being TRBD1 (5 bases). Per the germline V gene, CDR1 is SNHLY and CDR2 is FYNNEI. Trimming cost V 4 bases and J 1 base, with 10 bases left between them. This CDR3 is built from 14 residues. The CDR3 bases are TGTGCCAGCAGTGTTAGACAGAAGAACACTGAAGCTTTCTTT. As protein: CASSVRQKNTEAFF.

This chain links TRBV5-1 with TRBJ1-1; TRBD1 might be the D (5 bases). Trimming left V 7 bases short and J 5 bases short, with 15 bases between. CDR1 and CDR2 from the germline V gene are SGHRS and YFSETQ. The CDR3 is made up of 13 amino acids. CDR3 loop: CASRGGARTEAFF. The CDR3 region has the DNA TGCGCCAGCCGTGGTGGGGCTCGAACTGAAGCTTTCTTT.

This chain links TRBV27 with TRBJ1-5; TRBD1 is a possible D gene (5 bases). The CDR3 is 16 amino acids. Germline assignment: CDR1 MNHEY and CDR2 SMNVEV (reference sequence). The ends were cut back, 5 bases at V and 4 bases at J, with 18 bases in the middle. The CDR3, as DNA: TGTGCCAGCAGTAAGGACACCGGGGGGGGGAATCAGCCCCAGCATTTT. It codes for CASSKDTGGGNQPQHF.

This clone was observed a few times. The rearrangement joins TRBV29-1 to TRBJ1-2; D gene ambiguous. CDR1 and CDR2 from the germline V gene are SQVTM and ANQGSEA. Trimming cost V 8 bases and J 7 bases, with 20 bases left between them. This CDR3 region has 13 residues. The CDR3 loop is CSSKEIETVGYTF. CDR3 DNA: TGCAGCAGTAAGGAGATAGAAACGGTTGGCTACACCTTC.

V and J are TRBV27 and TRBJ1-2; TRBD1 matches 7 bases. The CDR3 extends over 16 amino acids. Germline trimming cut 6 bases from V and 0 bases from J; bases unmatched to any gene: 10. CDR1 and CDR2 from the germline V gene are MNHEY and SMNVEV (reference sequence). The CDR3: CASRPPPTGPNYGYTF. The CDR3 region has the DNA TGTGCCAGCAGGCCTCCACCGACAGGGCCTAACTATGGCTACACCTTC.

In its sample, this clone was seen once. The chain carries TRBV7-2 and TRBJ2-7, with D possibly TRBD2 on 5 matching bases. This CDR3 spans 12 amino acids. V shed 5 bases and J shed 2 bases, with 7 bases lying between them. Germline V CDR1 and CDR2: SGHTA, FQGNSA. CDR3 nucleotides: TGTGCCAGCAGCCGGACTGCCTACGAGCAGTACTTC. Its protein is CASSRTAYEQYF.